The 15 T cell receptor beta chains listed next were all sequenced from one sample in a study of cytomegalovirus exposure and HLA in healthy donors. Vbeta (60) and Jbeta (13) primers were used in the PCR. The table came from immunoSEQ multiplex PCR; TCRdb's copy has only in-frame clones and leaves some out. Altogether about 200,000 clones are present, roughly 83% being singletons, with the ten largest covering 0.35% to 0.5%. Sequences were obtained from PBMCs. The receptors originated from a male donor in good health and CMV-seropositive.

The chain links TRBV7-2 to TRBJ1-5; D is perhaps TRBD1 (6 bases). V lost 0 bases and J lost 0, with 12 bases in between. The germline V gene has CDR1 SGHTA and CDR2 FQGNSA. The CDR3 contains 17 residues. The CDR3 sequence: CASSLAGGPYSNQPQHF. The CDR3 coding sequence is TGTGCCAGCAGCTTAGCGGGGGGGCCTTATAGCAATCAGCCCCAGCATTTT.

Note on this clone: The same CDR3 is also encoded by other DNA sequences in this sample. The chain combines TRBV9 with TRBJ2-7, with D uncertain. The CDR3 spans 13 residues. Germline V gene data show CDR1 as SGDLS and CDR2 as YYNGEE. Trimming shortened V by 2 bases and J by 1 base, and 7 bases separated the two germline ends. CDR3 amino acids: CASSVGLSYEQYF. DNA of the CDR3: TGTGCCAGCAGCGTTGGCCTTTCCTACGAGCAGTACTTC.

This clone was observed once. CDR3 loop: CASSRDRGNEQYF. Here the CDR3 DNA reads TGTGCCAGCAGCCGGGACAGGGGCAACGAGCAGTACTTC. The chain uses TRBV9 and TRBJ2-5; 10 nucleotides agree with TRBD1. With the DNA end fitting TRBJ2-7 better, the J assignment may be wrong. Germline V gene sequence: CDR1 SGDLS, CDR2 YYNGEE. This CDR3 has 13 amino acids.

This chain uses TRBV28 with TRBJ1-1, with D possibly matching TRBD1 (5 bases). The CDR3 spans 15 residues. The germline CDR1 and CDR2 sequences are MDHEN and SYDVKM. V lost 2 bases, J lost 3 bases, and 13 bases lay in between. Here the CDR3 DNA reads TGTGCCAGCAGTTTACAGGGCTTAAGCGACACTGAAGCTTTCTTT. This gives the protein CASSLQGLSDTEAFF. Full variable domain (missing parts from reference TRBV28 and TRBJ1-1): DVKVTQSSRYLVKRTGEKVFLECVQDMDHENMFWYRQDPGLGLRLIYFSYDVKMKEKGDIPEGYSVSREKKERFSLILESASTNQTSMYLCASSLQGLSDTEAFFGQGTRLTVV.

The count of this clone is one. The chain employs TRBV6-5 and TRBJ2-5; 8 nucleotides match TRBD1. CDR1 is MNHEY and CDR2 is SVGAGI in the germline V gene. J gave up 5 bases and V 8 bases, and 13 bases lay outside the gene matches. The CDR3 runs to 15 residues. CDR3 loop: CASLPGQGLHETQYF. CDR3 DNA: TGTGCCAGCCTTCCAGGACAGGGATTACACGAGACCCAGTACTTC.

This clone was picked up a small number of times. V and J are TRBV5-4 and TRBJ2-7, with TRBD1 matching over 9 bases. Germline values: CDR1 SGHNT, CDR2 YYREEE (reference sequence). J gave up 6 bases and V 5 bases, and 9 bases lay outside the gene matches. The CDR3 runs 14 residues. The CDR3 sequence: CASSPGQGIGEQYF. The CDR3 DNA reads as TGTGCCAGCAGTCCGGGACAGGGTATTGGCGAGCAGTACTTC.

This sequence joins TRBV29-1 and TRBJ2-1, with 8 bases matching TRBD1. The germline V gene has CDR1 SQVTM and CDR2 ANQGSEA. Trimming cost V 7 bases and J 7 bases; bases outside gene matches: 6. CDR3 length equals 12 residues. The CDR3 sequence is CSELDRANEQFF. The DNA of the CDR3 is TGCAGCGAATTGGACAGGGCGAATGAGCAGTTCTTC.

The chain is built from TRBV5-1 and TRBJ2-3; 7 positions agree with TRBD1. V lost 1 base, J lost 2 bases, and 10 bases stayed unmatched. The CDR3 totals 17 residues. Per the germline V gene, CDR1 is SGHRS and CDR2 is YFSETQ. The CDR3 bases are TGCGCCAGCAGCTTGTTGGTGGCGACAGGGTCCACAGATACGCAGTATTTT. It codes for CASSLLVATGSTDTQYF.

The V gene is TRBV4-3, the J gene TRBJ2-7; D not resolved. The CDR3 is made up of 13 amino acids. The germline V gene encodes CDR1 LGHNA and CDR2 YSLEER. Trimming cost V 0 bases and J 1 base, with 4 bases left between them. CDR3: CASSQDNSYEQYF. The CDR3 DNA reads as TGCGCCAGCAGCCAAGACAATTCCTACGAGCAGTACTTC.

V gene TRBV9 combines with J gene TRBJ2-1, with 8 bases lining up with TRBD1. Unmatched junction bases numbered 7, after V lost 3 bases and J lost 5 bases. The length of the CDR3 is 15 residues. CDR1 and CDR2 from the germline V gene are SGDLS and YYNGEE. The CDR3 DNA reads TGTGCCAGCAGCGGGGGAGGACAGGGAGACAATGAGCAGTTCTTC. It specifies CASSGGGQGDNEQFF. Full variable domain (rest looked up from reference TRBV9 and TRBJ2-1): DSGVTQTPKHLITATGQRVTLRCSPRSGDLSVYWYQQSLDQGLQFLIQYYNGEERAKGNILERFSAQQFPDLHSELNLSSLELGDSALYFCASSGGGQGDNEQFFGPGTRLTVL.

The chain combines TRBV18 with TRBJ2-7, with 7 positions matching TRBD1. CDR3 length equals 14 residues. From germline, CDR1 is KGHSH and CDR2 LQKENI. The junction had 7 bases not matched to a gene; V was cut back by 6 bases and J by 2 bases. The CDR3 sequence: CASSSGTDAYEQYF. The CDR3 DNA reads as TGTGCCAGCTCGTCCGGGACAGATGCCTACGAGCAGTACTTC.

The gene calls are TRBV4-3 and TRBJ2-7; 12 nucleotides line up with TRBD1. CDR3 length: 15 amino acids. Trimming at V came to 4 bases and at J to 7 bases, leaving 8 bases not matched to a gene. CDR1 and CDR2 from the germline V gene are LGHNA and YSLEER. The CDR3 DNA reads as TGCGCCAGCAGCCGCTCGGGACAGGGGGCGGGGGAGCAGTACTTC. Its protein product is CASSRSGQGAGEQYF.

CDR3 bases: TGTGCCAGCTCACCACCGCAGGGGACACGTGAGACCCAGTACTTC. This sequence encodes CASSPPQGTRETQYF. The chain is built from TRBV18 and TRBJ2-5, with D possibly TRBD1 on 6 matching bases. V lost 0 bases and J lost 5, with 13 bases in between. CDR1 KGHSH and CDR2 LQKENI come from the germline V gene. The CDR3 is made up of 15 amino acids.

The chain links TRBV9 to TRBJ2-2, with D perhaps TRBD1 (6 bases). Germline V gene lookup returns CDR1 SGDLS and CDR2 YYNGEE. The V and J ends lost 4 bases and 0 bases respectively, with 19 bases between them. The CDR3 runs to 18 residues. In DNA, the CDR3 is TGTGCCAGCAGCCCCCGGACCGGGACACCCACGAACACCGGGGAGCTGTTTTTT. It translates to CASSPRTGTPTNTGELFF.

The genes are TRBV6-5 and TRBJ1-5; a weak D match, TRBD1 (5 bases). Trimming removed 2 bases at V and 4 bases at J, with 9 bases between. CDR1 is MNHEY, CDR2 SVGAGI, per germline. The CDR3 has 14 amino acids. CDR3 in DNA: TGTGCCAGCAGTTACCTAGGGGCTAATCAGCCCCAGCATTTT. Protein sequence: CASSYLGANQPQHF.